The 28 T cell receptor beta chains presented below share a single source sample, sequenced in a study of cytomegalovirus exposure and HLA in healthy donors (dated by TCRdb to between 2016 and 2019). Receptors were amplified or captured by the immunoSEQ multiplex PCR assay. The multiplex PCR relied on a mix of 60 forward primers for TCR Vbeta segments and 13 reverse primers for TCR Jbeta segments. Not all clones reach the TCRdb copy of this immuneACCESS table, which keeps in-frame sequences only. Checked studies attribute under half of the gap to unresolved V genes and leave the rest unexplained. In this sample the table shows 150,000 to 200,000 clones, 77% of which occur a single time. The biggest ten clones account for roughly 1.4% of the sample. Sequenced: PBMCs. These TCRs come from a woman in her twenties or thirties in good health and CMV-seropositive.

The chain uses TRBV2 and TRBJ1-4; 7 nucleotides align to TRBD1. This CDR3 has 13 amino acids. The germline CDR1 and CDR2 sequences are SNHLY and FYNNEI. The trim removed 0 bases at V and 14 bases at J, leaving 6 bases unmatched. The DNA for the CDR3 is TGTGCCAGCAGTGAAGCGCTAACAGGGGTTCTGTTTTTT. Amino acids: CASSEALTGVLFF.

This clone was observed a few times. The chain employs TRBV2 and TRBJ2-1; tentative D call: TRBD2 (6 bases). V shed 4 bases and J shed 7 bases, with 17 bases lying between them. This CDR3 has 15 residues. Per the germline V gene, CDR1 is SNHLY and CDR2 is FYNNEI. CDR3 sequence reads: CASSGPGRGTNEQFF. The CDR3 bases are TGTGCCAGCAGTGGTCCGGGACGGGGGACTAATGAGCAGTTCTTC.

The V call is TRBV28, the J call TRBJ2-6; perhaps TRBD2 as D (5 bases). V dropped 3 bases and J dropped 0 bases, with 6 bases sitting between them. CDR1 MDHEN and CDR2 SYDVKM come from the germline V gene. The CDR3 length is 15 residues. CDR3 nucleotides: TGTGCCAGCAGTTTCGGGATCTCTGGGGCCAACGTCCTGACTTTC. It yields the protein CASSFGISGANVLTF.

The chain is built from TRBV1 and TRBJ1-4; the listed D gene, TRBD1, was not tested against the DNA. TRBV1 is classified as a pseudogene. This CDR3 is 16 amino acids long. The DNA of the CDR3 is TGCACCAGCAGCCAAGAACGGACAGCAACTAATGAAAAACTGTTTTTT. This translates into CTSSQERTATNEKLFF.

V and J are TRBV21-1 and TRBJ2-7; the table's D call of TRBD2 was not tested on the DNA. TRBV21-1 counts as a pseudogene. This CDR3 has 16 amino acids. In DNA, the CDR3 is TGTGCCAGCAGCAAAGCCACGGGGGAGGGTTGCTACGAGCAGTACTTC. This gives the protein CASSKATGEGCYEQYF.

This chain uses TRBV7-8 with TRBJ2-7; 12 bases fit TRBD2. J lost 0 bases, V lost 4 bases, and 7 bases had no gene match. Germline V gene lookup returns CDR1 SGHVS and CDR2 FQNEAQ. The CDR3 length is 17 residues. The CDR3 nucleotides are TGTGCCAGCAGCTCTTTCCGGACTAGCGGGATCTCCTACGAGCAGTACTTC. This translates into CASSSFRTSGISYEQYF.

The V call is TRBV27, the J call TRBJ1-2, with TRBD1 matching 8 bases. This CDR3 is built from 14 residues. The junction had 7 bases not matched to a gene; V was cut back by 3 bases and J by 7 bases. Germline V gene sequence: CDR1 MNHEY, CDR2 SMNVEV (reference sequence). The CDR3 bases are TGTGCCAGCAGTTTTGACCAGGGGGCGGGTGGCTACACCTTC. Translated: CASSFDQGAGGYTF.

This clone was seen once. The chain carries TRBV4-3 and TRBJ1-3; D is ambiguous. Germline values: CDR1 LGHNA, CDR2 YSLEER. This CDR3 contains 18 residues. V was shortened by 1 base and J by 2 bases, with 18 bases between the two germline ends. The CDR3: CASSQGPGDAVAGNTIYF. The CDR3 DNA reads TGCGCCAGCAGCCAAGGGCCAGGCGACGCCGTCGCTGGAAACACCATATATTTT.

The chain joins TRBV5-1 to TRBJ2-1; 8 bases line up with TRBD2. Germline V gene data show CDR1 as SGHRS and CDR2 as YFSETQ. V was pared by 8 bases and J by 6 bases, with 7 bases of the junction left unmatched. This CDR3 has 13 residues. The chain's CDR3 is CASYLAGPNEQFF. The CDR3 nucleotides read TGCGCCAGTTACTTAGCGGGGCCCAATGAGCAGTTCTTC.

The chain links TRBV2 to TRBJ2-5; TRBD2 agrees at 8 bases. V lost 4 bases to trimming and J lost 4 bases; unmatched junction nucleotides: 14. The CDR3 covers 17 residues. Germline-derived CDR1 and CDR2 are SNHLY and FYNNEI. This CDR3 reads CASSGAKRRGGAETQYF. DNA for the CDR3: TGTGCCAGCAGTGGGGCCAAGCGTCGGGGGGGGGCAGAGACCCAGTACTTC.

The chain combines TRBV9 with TRBJ2-6; D is undetermined. Germline CDR1 and CDR2: SGDLS and YYNGEE. V was clipped by 2 bases and J by 0 bases, with 3 bases between them. CDR3 length: 14 amino acids. The DNA of the CDR3 is TGTGCCAGCAGCGTTAACTCTGGGGCCAACGTCCTGACTTTC. Protein: CASSVNSGANVLTF.

The J gene is TRBJ2-2, the V gene TRBV7-9; 8 nucleotides line up with TRBD1. CDR3 length: 15 amino acids. Germline CDR1 SEHNR, CDR2 FQNEAQ (reference sequence). V lost 2 bases and J lost 4; bases outside the gene matches: 3. In DNA, the CDR3 is TGTGCCAGCAGCTTACAGGGGGCTGGCACCGGGGAGCTGTTTTTT. Amino acid sequence: CASSLQGAGTGELFF.

The sample holds a few counts of this clone. The rearrangement joins TRBV28 to TRBJ1-1; D perhaps matches TRBD1 (6 bases). The germline V gene has CDR1 MDHEN and CDR2 SYDVKM. The CDR3 totals 15 residues. V lost 7 bases and J lost 1, with 16 bases in between. The CDR3 reads CASTSQGGQNTEAFF. CDR3 DNA sequence: TGTGCCAGCACTTCCCAAGGGGGACAGAACACTGAAGCTTTCTTT. The variable domain in full, completed from reference TRBV28 and TRBJ1-1, reads DVKVTQSSRYLVKRTGEKVFLECVQDMDHENMFWYRQDPGLGLRLIYFSYDVKMKEKGDIPEGYSVSREKKERFSLILESASTNQTSMYLCASTSQGGQNTEAFFGQGTRLTVV.

This clone appeared a few times. V is TRBV19 and J is TRBJ2-1; no firm D call. V was pared by 10 bases and J by 0 bases, with 10 bases between. From germline, CDR1 is LNHDA and CDR2 SQIVND (reference sequence). The CDR3 is 13 residues long. The DNA for the CDR3 is TGTGCCACCACAGAGAGCTCCTACAATGAGCAGTTCTTC. Protein sequence: CATTESSYNEQFF.

This rearrangement joins TRBV6-1 to TRBJ1-1; D unclear. CDR3 length: 13 residues. Deletions cut 0 bases from V and 8 bases from J, with 10 bases between. Germline assignment: CDR1 MNHNS and CDR2 SASEGT. CDR3 protein: CASSEARAVEAFF. The CDR3, as DNA: TGTGCCAGCAGTGAAGCGAGGGCAGTCGAAGCTTTCTTT.

This clone has a handful of counts. The chain employs TRBV5-4 and TRBJ2-7; 7 bases match TRBD2. CDR3 size: 15 residues. Germline lookup yields CDR1 SGHNT and CDR2 YYREEE (reference sequence). V shed 4 bases and J 0 bases; nucleotides not matched to a gene: 7. In DNA form, the CDR3 reads TGTGCCAGCAGCATCGGGCGGGAGAGCTCCTACGAGCAGTACTTC. Its protein is CASSIGRESSYEQYF.

This clone was counted once. The chain has TRBV6-6 and TRBJ2-1, with TRBD2 matching over 10 bases. The CDR3 length is 16 residues. Germline V gene lookup returns CDR1 MNHNY and CDR2 SVGAGI (reference sequence). The trim removed 2 bases at V and 5 bases at J, leaving 6 bases unmatched. CDR3 DNA: TGTGCCAGCAGTTACACACGGACTAGCGGAAACAATGAGCAGTTCTTC. Translation: CASSYTRTSGNNEQFF.

The chain is built from TRBV27 and TRBJ2-7, with 8 nucleotides matching TRBD2. The trim removed 5 bases at V and 4 bases at J, leaving 19 bases unmatched. The length of the CDR3 is 18 residues. Per the germline V gene, CDR1 is MNHEY and CDR2 is SMNVEV (reference sequence). The CDR3 protein is CASSEGLAGGNRGYEQYF. The CDR3 coding sequence is TGTGCCAGCAGTGAAGGCCTAGCGGGCGGGAACCGGGGTTACGAGCAGTACTTC.

A note on this clone: The DNA is left out, because the CDR3 cannot be placed on it with certainty; the CDR3 is given as TCRdb lists it. The V call is TRBV27, the J call TRBJ1-2. 12 amino acids form the CDR3, both terminal residues included. The germline V gene has CDR1 MNHEY and CDR2 SMNVEV (reference sequence). CDR3 loop: CASSLDFRGYTF.

The V call is TRBV15, the J call TRBJ2-5; a possible D gene is TRBD1 (5 bases). Germline CDR1 LNHNV, CDR2 YYDKDF (reference sequence). The CDR3 is made up of 14 amino acids. V gave up 2 bases and J gave up 2 bases, with 9 bases separating them. DNA for the CDR3: TGTGCCACCAGCAGATTCCAGGGACAAGAGACCCAGTACTTC. Residues: CATSRFQGQETQYF. Combining the CDR3 with reference TRBV15 and TRBJ2-5 gives the whole variable domain DAMVIQNPRYQVTQFGKPVTLSCSQTLNHNVMYWYQQKSSQAPKLLFHYYDKDFNNEADTPDNFQSRRPNTSFCFLDIRSPGLGDTAMYLCATSRFQGQETQYFGPGTRLLVL.

This clone was detected only a few times. This chain links TRBV7-3 with TRBJ2-6; D is perhaps TRBD2 (6 bases). The CDR3 length is 16 residues. Trimming took 5 bases from V and 0 from J, leaving 11 bases between them. CDR1 and CDR2 from the germline V gene are SGHTA and FQGTGA. In DNA, the CDR3 is TGTGCCAGCAGCCCCCCGGGAGACTCTGGGGCCAACGTCCTGACTTTC. Its protein product is CASSPPGDSGANVLTF.

V is TRBV6-5 and J is TRBJ2-1; tentative D call: TRBD1 (5 bases). The CDR3 has 15 residues. CDR1 MNHEY and CDR2 SVGAGI come from the germline V gene. The V end was cut by 2 bases, the J end by 4 bases, with 12 bases between. CDR3 amino acids: CASSYSRQLYNEQFF. The DNA for the CDR3 is TGTGCCAGCAGTTACAGTAGACAGCTATACAATGAGCAGTTCTTC.

The V and J genes are TRBV6-1 and TRBJ2-7; 11 bases match TRBD2. With V trimmed by 9 bases and J by 0 bases, 1 base remained unmatched. CDR3 size: 13 residues. CDR1 MNHNS and CDR2 SASEGT come from the germline V gene. CDR3 region: CASGTSGSYEQYF. The CDR3 DNA follows: TGTGCCAGTGGGACTAGCGGCTCCTACGAGCAGTACTTC.

This chain uses TRBV7-2 with TRBJ2-7, with 9 positions matching TRBD2. V lost 1 base to trimming and J lost 2 bases; unmatched junction nucleotides: 12. The CDR3 runs 18 residues. The germline CDR1 and CDR2 sequences are SGHTA and FQGNSA. The CDR3 DNA sequence: TGTGCCAGCAGCTTAGAGCGAGCGGGAGGACCCTTAACCTACGAGCAGTACTTC. This encodes CASSLERAGGPLTYEQYF.

J is TRBJ2-3 and V is TRBV15; 13 bases are a match to TRBD2. The CDR3 is made up of 18 amino acids. CDR1 and CDR2 (germline): LNHNV, YYDKDF (reference sequence). The J segment lost 3 bases and the V segment lost 0 bases, leaving 6 bases of the junction unmatched. The CDR3 DNA sequence: TGTGCCACCAGCAGAGAACTAGCGGGAGGGGGTATTACAGATACGCAGTATTTT. This encodes CATSRELAGGGITDTQYF.

This clone is a singleton in its sample. This rearrangement joins TRBV10-3 to TRBJ2-7, with TRBD1 matching over 12 bases. There are 14 residues in the CDR3. Germline V gene sequence: CDR1 ENHRY, CDR2 SYGVKD. The V and J ends lost 7 bases and 7 bases, in that order; junction bases with no gene match: 8. The CDR3 region has the DNA TGTGCCATCACCCCGGGACAGGGGGCGGGAGAGCAGTACTTC. Its translation: CAITPGQGAGEQYF.

The chain couples TRBV30 to TRBJ2-4; 7 nucleotides align to TRBD2. Losses at the gene ends were 1 base for V and 6 bases for J; bases not matched to a gene: 12. Germline V gene sequence: CDR1 GTSNPN, CDR2 SVGIG (reference sequence). The CDR3 totals 16 residues. CDR3 sequence reads: CAWSASNAGAGNIQYF. Written as DNA, the CDR3 is TGTGCCTGGAGTGCCTCGAACGCGGGAGCGGGAAACATTCAGTACTTC.

The chain is built from TRBV27 and TRBJ1-3; weak D call: TRBD1 (5 bases). From germline, CDR1 is MNHEY and CDR2 SMNVEV (reference sequence). Between the trimmed V and J ends, which lost 2 bases and 2 bases, there was a span of 10 bases. The CDR3 runs to 15 residues. This CDR3 is CASSLGTGTGNTIYF. The CDR3 DNA reads as TGTGCCAGCAGTTTAGGAACAGGCACTGGAAACACCATATATTTT.